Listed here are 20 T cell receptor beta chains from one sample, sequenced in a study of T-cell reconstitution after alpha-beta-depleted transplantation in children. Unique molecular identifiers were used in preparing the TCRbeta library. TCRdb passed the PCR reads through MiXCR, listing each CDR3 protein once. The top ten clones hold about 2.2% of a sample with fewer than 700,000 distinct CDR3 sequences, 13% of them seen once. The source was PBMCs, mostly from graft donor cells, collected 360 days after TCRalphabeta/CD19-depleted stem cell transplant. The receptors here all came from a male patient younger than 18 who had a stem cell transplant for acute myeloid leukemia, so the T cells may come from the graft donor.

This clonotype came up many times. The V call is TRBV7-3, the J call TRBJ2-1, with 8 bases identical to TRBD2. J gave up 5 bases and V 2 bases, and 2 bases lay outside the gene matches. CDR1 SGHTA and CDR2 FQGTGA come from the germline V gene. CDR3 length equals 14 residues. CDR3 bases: TGTGCCAGCAGCTTAGCGGGAGGAAACAATGAGCAGTTCTTC. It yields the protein CASSLAGGNNEQFF.

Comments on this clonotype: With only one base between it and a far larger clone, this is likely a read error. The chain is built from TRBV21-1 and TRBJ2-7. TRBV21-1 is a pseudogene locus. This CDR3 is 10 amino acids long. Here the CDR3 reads CASTPYEQYF. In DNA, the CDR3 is TGTGCCAGCACCCCCTACGAGCAGTACTTC.

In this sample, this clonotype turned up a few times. CDR3 DNA sequence: TGTGCCAGCAGTGAAGGGACGGTACCCTACGAGCAGTACTTC. This encodes CASSEGTVPYEQYF. V usage is TRBV6-1 and J usage is TRBJ2-7; D unresolved. The CDR3 has 14 residues. Trimming removed 1 base at V and 2 bases at J, with 9 bases between. Per the germline V gene, CDR1 is MNHNS and CDR2 is SASEGT.

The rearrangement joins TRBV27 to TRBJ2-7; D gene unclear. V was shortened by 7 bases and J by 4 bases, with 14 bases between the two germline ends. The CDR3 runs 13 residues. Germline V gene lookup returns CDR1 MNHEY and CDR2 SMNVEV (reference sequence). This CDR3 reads CASTRHGGYEQYF. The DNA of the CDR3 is TGTGCCAGCACTAGACACGGTGGGTACGAGCAGTACTTC.

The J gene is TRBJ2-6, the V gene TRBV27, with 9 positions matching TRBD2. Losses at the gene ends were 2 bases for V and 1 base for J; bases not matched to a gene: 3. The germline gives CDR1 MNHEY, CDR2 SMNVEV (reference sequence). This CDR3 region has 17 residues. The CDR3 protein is CASSLAGGPSGANVLTF. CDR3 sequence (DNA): TGTGCCAGCAGTTTAGCGGGAGGGCCTTCTGGGGCCAACGTCCTGACTTTC. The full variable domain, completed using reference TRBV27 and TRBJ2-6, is EAQVTQNPRYLITVTGKKLTVTCSQNMNHEYMSWYRQDPGLGLRQIYYSMNVEVTDKGDVPEGYKVSRKEKRNFPLILESPSPNQTSLYFCASSLAGGPSGANVLTFGAGSRLTVL.

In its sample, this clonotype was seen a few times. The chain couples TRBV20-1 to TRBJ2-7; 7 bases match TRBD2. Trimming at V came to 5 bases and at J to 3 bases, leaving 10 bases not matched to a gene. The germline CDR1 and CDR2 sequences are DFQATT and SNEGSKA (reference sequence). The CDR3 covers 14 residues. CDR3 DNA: TGCAGTGCTCGCACCCCCGGCGGGAGCTACGAGCAGTACTTC. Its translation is CSARTPGGSYEQYF.

For the CDR3, the DNA is TGTGCCAGCTCAGGACAGGGGTCGAACACTGAAGCTTTCTTT. Its translation: CASSGQGSNTEAFF. The V call is TRBV18, the J call TRBJ1-1; 9 bases align to TRBD1. Trimming at V came to 5 bases and at J to 1 base, leaving 2 bases not matched to a gene. Germline CDR1 is KGHSH and CDR2 is LQKENI. The CDR3 extends over 14 amino acids.

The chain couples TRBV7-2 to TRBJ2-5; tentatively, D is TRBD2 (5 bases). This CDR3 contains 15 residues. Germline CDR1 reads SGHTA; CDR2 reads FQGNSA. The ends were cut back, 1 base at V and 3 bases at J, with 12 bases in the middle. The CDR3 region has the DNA TGTGCCAGCAGCTTAGGATTCCCCGGGAAAGAGACCCAGTACTTC. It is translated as CASSLGFPGKETQYF.

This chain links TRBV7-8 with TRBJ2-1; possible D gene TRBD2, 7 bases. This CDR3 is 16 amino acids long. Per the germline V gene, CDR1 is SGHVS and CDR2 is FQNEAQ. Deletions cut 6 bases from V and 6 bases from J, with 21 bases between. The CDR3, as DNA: TGTGCCAGCAGTCAACCGGGACTGGGGGGGGCCAATGAGCAGTTCTTC. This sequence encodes CASSQPGLGGANEQFF.

Here the CDR3 DNA reads TGTGCCAGCAGTTTAAGGCGGGAGGGCCCCTACAATGAGCAGTTCTTC. Translated, it gives CASSLRREGPYNEQFF. This chain uses TRBV28 with TRBJ2-1, with TRBD2 matching 9 bases. V lost 2 bases and J lost 2; bases outside the gene matches: 4. The CDR3 spans 16 residues. Looked up from germline, CDR1 is MDHEN and CDR2 is SYDVKM.

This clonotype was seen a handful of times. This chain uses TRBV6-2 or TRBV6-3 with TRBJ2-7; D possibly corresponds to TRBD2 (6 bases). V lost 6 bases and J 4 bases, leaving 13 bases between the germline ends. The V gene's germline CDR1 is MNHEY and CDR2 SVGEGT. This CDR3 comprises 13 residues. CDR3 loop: CASRYTGGYEQYF. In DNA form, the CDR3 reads TGTGCCAGCAGGTACACCGGGGGTTACGAGCAGTACTTC.

DNA of the CDR3: TGTGCCAGCAGCTTTACAGGGAGGGGAATGAACACTGAAGCTTTCTTT. Translation gives CASSFTGRGMNTEAFF. V and J are TRBV5-8 and TRBJ1-1, with TRBD1 as a possible D gene (6 bases). V lost 2 bases and J lost 0, with 14 bases in between. Looked up from germline, CDR1 is SGHTS and CDR2 is YDEGEE. CDR3 length: 16 amino acids.

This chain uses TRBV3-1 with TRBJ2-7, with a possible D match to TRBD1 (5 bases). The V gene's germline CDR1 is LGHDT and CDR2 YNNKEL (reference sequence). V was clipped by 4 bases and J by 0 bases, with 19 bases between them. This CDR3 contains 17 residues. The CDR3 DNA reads TGTGCCAGCAGCCCGCTCCGTGGACAACAAATCTCCTACGAGCAGTACTTC. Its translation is CASSPLRGQQISYEQYF.

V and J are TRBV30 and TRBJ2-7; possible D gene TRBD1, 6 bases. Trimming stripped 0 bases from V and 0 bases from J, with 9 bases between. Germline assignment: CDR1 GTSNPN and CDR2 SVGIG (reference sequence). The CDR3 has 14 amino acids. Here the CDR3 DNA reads TGTGCCTGGAGTGTGGGACATTTCTCCTACGAGCAGTACTTC. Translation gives CAWSVGHFSYEQYF.

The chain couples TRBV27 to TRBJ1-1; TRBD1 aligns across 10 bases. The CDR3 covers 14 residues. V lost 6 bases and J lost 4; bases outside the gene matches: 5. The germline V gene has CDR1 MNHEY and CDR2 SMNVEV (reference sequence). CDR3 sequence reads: CASSPRQGATEAFF. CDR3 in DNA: TGTGCCAGCAGCCCAAGACAGGGGGCCACTGAAGCTTTCTTT.

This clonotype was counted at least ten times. CDR3 nucleotide sequence: TGCGCCAGCAGCTTCCAGGGACAGTACAATGAGCAGTTCTTC. As protein: CASSFQGQYNEQFF. This chain links TRBV5-1 with TRBJ2-1, with 7 bases matching TRBD1. CDR3 size: 14 residues. Germline assignment: CDR1 SGHRS and CDR2 YFSETQ. V gave up 2 bases and J gave up 4 bases; unmatched junction bases: 3.

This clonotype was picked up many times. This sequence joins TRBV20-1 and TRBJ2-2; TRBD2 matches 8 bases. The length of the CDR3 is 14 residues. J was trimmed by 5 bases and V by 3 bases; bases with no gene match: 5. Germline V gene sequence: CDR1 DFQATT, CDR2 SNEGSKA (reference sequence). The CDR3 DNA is TGCAGTGCTAGTCTCGGGGGGGTGACCGGGGAGCTGTTTTTT. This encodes CSASLGGVTGELFF.

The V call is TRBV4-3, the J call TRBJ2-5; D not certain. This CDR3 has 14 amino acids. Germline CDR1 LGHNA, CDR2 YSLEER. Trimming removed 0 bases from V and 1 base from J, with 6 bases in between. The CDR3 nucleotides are TGCGCCAGCAGCCAAGAAGTCTTCCAAGAGACCCAGTACTTC. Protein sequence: CASSQEVFQETQYF.

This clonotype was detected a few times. CDR3 sequence: CASSPDRAASYEQYF. CDR3 in DNA: TGTGCCAGCAGCCCCGACAGGGCAGCCTCCTACGAGCAGTACTTC. The chain uses TRBV7-2 and TRBJ2-7; TRBD1 matches at 7 bases. Germline V gene sequence: CDR1 SGHTA, CDR2 FQGNSA. CDR3 length equals 15 residues. V shed 5 bases, J shed 0 bases, and the junction held 7 bases outside the gene matches.

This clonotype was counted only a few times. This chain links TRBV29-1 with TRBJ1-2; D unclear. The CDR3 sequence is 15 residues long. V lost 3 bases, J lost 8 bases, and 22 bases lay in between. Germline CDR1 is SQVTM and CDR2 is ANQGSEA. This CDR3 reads CSVEGSRQAHGGYTF. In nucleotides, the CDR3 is TGCAGCGTTGAGGGGTCGCGACAAGCCCATGGAGGCTACACCTTC.